Below, one T cell receptor beta chain is given with its context. V gave up 8 bases and J gave up 8 bases, with 12 bases separating them. Germline values: CDR1 SEHNR, CDR2 FQNEAQ (reference sequence). The CDR3 length is 11 residues. This sample stems from a study of blood T cell repertoires in COVID-19. At the level of the study: Italy, Spain and the United States were the sources of the convalescent and acute COVID-19 samples. The analysed material was cDNA or gDNA that came from T cells, B-cell-depleted T cells, or PBMCs.

TCRdb's copy holds only in-frame clones and misses some; the assay was immunoSEQ multiplex PCR. The top ten hold 15% to 20% of the sample, which has about 50,000 clones, about 90% seen once. This chain joins TRBV7-9 and TRBJ1-1, with D unresolved. The receptor was derived from a human donor with active COVID-19. The donor label of this sample is uncertain. The material sequenced was peripheral blood. CDR3 loop: CASQPPGEAFF. CDR3 DNA sequence: TGTGCCAGCCAGCCGCCAGGAGAAGCTTTCTTT.